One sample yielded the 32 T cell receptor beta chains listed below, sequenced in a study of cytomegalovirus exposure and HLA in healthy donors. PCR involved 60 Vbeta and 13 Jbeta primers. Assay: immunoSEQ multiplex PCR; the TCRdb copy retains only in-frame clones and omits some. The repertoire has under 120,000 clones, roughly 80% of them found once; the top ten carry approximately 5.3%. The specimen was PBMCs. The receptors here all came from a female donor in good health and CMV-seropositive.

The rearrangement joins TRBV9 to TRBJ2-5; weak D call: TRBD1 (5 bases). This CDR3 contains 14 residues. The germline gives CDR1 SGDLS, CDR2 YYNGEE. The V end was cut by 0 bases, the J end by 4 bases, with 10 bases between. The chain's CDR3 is CASSVDQGLETQYF. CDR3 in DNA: TGTGCCAGCAGCGTAGATCAGGGCCTAGAGACCCAGTACTTC.

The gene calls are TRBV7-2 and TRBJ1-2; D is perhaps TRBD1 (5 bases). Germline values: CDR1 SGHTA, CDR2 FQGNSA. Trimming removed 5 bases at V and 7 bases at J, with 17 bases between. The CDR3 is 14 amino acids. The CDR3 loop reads CASSPREGALGYTF. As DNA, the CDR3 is TGTGCCAGCAGCCCCCGCGAAGGGGCGCTTGGCTACACCTTC.

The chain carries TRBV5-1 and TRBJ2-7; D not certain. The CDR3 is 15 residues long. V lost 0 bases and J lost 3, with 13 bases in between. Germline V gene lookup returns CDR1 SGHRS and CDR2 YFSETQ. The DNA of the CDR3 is TGCGCCAGCAGCTTGGCCCTCGGAGAATTCTACGAGCAGTACTTC. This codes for CASSLALGEFYEQYF.

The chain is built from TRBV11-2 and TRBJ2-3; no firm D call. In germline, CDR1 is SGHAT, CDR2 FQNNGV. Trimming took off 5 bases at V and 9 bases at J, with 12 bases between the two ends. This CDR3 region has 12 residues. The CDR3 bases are TGTGCCAGCAGCCCGACTTCTTCCACGCAGTATTTT. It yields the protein CASSPTSSTQYF.

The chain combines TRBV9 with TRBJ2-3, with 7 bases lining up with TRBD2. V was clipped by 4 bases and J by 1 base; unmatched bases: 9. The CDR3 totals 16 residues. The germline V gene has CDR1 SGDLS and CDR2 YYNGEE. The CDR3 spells CASSLGEGRGTDTQYF. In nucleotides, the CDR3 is TGTGCCAGCAGCCTCGGGGAGGGGCGGGGCACAGATACGCAGTATTTT.

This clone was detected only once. CDR3 DNA sequence: TGTGCCTGGAGTACAGGGCTGTTACCCTACGAGCAGTACTTC. This codes for CAWSTGLLPYEQYF. The rearrangement uses TRBV30 and TRBJ2-7, with D perhaps matching TRBD1 (6 bases). The CDR3 has 14 residues. Germline values: CDR1 GTSNPN, CDR2 SVGIG (reference sequence). The V end was cut by 2 bases, the J end by 2 bases, with 13 bases between.

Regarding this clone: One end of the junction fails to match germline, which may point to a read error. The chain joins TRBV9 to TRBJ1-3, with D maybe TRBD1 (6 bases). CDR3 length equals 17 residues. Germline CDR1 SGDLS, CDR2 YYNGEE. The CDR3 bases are TGTGCCAGCAGCGTAGAACAGGGCTTAAGTTCTGGGAACACCATATATTTT. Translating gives CASSVEQGLSSGNTIYF.

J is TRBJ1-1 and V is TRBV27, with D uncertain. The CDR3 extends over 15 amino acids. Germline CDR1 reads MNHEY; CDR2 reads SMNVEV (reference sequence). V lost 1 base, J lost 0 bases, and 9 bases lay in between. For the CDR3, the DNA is TGTGCCAGCAGTTTATTGGCCGTTGTGAACACTGAAGCTTTCTTT. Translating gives CASSLLAVVNTEAFF.

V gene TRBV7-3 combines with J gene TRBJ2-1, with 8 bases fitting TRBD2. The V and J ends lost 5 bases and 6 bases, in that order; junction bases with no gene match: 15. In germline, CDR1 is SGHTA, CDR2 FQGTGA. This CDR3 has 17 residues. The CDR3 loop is CASSPRPAGGLGNEQFF. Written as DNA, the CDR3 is TGTGCCAGCAGCCCACGTCCCGCGGGAGGCTTAGGCAATGAGCAGTTCTTC.

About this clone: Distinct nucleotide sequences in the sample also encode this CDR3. The CDR3 loop reads CAWSAGGTQPQHF. DNA of the CDR3: TGTGCCTGGAGTGCAGGAGGGACTCAGCCCCAGCATTTT. V is TRBV30 and J is TRBJ1-5; tentative D call: TRBD1 (5 bases). Trimming shortened V by 1 base and J by 6 bases, and 10 bases separated the two germline ends. The CDR3 has 13 amino acids. In germline, CDR1 is GTSNPN, CDR2 SVGIG (reference sequence).

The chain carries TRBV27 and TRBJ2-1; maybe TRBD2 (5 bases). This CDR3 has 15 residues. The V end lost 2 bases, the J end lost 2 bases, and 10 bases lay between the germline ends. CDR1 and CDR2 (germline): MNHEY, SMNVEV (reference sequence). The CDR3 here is CASSLGAATYNEQFF. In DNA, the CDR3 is TGTGCCAGCAGTTTAGGAGCGGCGACCTACAATGAGCAGTTCTTC.

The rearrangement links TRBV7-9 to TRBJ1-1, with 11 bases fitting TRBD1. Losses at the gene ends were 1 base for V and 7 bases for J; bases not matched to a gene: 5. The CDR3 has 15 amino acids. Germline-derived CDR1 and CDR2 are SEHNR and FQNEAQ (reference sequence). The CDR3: CASSLEDRGRGEAFF. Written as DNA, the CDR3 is TGTGCCAGCAGCTTAGAGGACAGGGGGCGCGGTGAAGCTTTCTTT.

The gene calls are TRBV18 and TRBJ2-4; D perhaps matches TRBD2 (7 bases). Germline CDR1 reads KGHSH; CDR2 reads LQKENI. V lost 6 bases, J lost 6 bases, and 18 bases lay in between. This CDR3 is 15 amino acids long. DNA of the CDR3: TGTGCCAGCTCCCTCGGCGGGGGCGTTGGAAACATTCAGTACTTC. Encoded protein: CASSLGGGVGNIQYF.

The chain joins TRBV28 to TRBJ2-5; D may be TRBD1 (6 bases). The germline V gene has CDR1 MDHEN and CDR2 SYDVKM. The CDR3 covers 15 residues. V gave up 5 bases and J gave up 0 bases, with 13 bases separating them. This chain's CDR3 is CASSAPDRYQETQYF. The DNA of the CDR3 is TGTGCCAGCAGTGCCCCAGACAGGTACCAAGAGACCCAGTACTTC.

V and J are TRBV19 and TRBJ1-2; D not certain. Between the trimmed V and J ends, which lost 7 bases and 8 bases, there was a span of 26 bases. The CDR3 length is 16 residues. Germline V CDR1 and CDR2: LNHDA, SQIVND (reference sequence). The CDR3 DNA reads TGTGCCAGTACCGAAAGGCCCGTGTGGCTGGAGGGCGGCTACACCTTC. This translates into CASTERPVWLEGGYTF.

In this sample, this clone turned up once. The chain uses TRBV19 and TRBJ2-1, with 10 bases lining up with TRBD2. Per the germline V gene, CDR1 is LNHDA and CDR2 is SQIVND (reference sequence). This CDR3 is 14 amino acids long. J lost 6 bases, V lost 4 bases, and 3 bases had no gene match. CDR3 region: CASSKASGSNEQFF. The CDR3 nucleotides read TGTGCCAGTAGTAAGGCTAGCGGGAGCAATGAGCAGTTCTTC.

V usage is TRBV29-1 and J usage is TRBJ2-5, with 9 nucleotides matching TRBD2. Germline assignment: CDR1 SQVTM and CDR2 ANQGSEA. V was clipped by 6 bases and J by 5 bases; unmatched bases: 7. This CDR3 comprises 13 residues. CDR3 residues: CSVERGAGETQYF. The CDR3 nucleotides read TGCAGCGTCGAGCGGGGGGCCGGGGAGACCCAGTACTTC.

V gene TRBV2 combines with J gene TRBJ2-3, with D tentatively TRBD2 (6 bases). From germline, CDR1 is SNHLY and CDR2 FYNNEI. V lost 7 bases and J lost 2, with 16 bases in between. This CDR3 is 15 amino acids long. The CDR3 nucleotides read TGTGCCAGCACCCCTACGGGGGTCCCCACAGATACGCAGTATTTT. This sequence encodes CASTPTGVPTDTQYF. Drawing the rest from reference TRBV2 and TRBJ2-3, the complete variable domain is EPEVTQTPSHQVTQMGQEVILRCVPISNHLYFYWYRQILGQKVEFLVSFYNNEISEKSEIFDDQFSVERPDGSNFTLKIRSTKLEDSAMYFCASTPTGVPTDTQYFGPGTRLTVL.

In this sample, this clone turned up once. CDR3 sequence reads: CASSYPTAGPLNTEAFF. In DNA form, the CDR3 reads TGTGCCAGCAGCTACCCCACCGCAGGGCCCTTGAACACTGAAGCTTTCTTT. The gene calls are TRBV7-8 and TRBJ1-1; tentatively, D is TRBD1 (5 bases). CDR3 length: 17 residues. Germline V gives CDR1 SGHVS, CDR2 FQNEAQ. Trimming left V 4 bases short and J 0 bases short, with 18 bases between.

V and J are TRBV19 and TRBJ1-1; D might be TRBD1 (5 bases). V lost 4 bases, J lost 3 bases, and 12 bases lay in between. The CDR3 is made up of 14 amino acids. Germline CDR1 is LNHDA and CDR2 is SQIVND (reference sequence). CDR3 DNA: TGTGCCAGTAGTACCTTAGCGGGGGACACTGAAGCTTTCTTT. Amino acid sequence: CASSTLAGDTEAFF.

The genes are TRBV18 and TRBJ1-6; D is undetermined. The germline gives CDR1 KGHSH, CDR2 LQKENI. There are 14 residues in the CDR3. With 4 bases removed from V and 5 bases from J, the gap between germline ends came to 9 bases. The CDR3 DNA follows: TGTGCCAGCTCACAGGACTTTAATAATTCACCCCTCCACTTT. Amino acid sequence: CASSQDFNNSPLHF.

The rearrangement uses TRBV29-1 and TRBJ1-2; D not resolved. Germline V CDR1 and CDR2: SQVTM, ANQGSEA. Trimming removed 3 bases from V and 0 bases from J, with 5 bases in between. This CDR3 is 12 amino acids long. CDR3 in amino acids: CSVDPANYGYTF. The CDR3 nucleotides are TGCAGCGTTGATCCCGCTAACTATGGCTACACCTTC.

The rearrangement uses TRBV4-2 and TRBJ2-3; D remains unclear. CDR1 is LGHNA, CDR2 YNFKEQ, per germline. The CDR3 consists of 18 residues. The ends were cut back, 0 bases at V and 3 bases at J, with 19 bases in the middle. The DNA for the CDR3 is TGTGCCAGCAGCCAAGACGGCCAGGCAAGTGCAACAACAGATACGCAGTATTTT. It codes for CASSQDGQASATTDTQYF.

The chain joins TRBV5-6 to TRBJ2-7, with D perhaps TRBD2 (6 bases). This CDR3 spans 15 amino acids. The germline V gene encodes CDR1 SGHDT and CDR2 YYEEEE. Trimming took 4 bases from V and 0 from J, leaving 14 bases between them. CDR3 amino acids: CASSRYGGVSYEQYF. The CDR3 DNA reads TGTGCCAGCAGCAGGTATGGCGGGGTCTCCTACGAGCAGTACTTC.

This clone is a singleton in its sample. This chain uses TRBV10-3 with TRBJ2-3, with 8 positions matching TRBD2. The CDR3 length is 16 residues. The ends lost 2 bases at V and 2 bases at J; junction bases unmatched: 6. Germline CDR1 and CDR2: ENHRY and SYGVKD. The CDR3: CAISEPPGGATDTQYF. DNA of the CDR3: TGTGCCATCAGTGAGCCCCCCGGGGGGGCCACAGATACGCAGTATTTT.

The CDR3 DNA sequence: TGTGCCTGGAGTGTACTGACGGGTAACTATGGCTACACCTTC. Protein sequence: CAWSVLTGNYGYTF. The rearrangement uses TRBV30 and TRBJ1-2, with D uncertain. Germline CDR1 is GTSNPN and CDR2 is SVGIG (reference sequence). Trimming took 0 bases from V and 1 from J, leaving 9 bases between them. The CDR3 consists of 14 residues.

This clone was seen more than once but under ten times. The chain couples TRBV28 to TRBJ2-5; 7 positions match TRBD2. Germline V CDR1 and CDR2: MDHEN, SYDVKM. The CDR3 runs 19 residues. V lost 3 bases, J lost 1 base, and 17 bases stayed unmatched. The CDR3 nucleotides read TGTGCCAGCAGTTTGCTCTCTTGGGCGGCGGGGGTTGGCCAAGAGACCCAGTACTTC. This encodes CASSLLSWAAGVGQETQYF.

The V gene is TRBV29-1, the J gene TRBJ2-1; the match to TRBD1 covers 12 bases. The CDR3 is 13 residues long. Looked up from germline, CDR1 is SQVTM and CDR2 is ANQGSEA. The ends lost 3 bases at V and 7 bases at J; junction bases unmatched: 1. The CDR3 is CSVEGQGANEQFF. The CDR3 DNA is TGCAGCGTTGAGGGACAGGGGGCGAATGAGCAGTTCTTC.

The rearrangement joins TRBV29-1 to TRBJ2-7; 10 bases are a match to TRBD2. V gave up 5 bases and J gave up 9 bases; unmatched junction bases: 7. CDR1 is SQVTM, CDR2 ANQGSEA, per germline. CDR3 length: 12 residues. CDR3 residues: CSVRTSGNVQYF. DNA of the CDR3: TGCAGCGTTCGTACTAGCGGGAACGTGCAGTACTTC.

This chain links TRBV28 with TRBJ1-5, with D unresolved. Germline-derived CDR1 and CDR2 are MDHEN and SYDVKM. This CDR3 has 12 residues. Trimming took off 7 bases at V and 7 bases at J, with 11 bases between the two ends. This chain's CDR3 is CASTRPGQPQHF. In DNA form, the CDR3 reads TGTGCCAGCACCCGCCCAGGCCAGCCCCAGCATTTT.

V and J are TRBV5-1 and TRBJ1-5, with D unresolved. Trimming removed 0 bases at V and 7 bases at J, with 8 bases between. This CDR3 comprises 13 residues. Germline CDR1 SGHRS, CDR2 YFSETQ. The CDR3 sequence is CASSLATGQPQHF. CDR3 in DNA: TGCGCCAGCAGCTTGGCCACGGGACAGCCCCAGCATTTT.

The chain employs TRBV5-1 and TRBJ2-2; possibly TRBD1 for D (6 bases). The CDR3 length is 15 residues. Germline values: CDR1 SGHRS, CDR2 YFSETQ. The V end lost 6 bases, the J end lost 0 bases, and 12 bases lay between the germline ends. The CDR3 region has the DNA TGCGCCAGCACTATTGGGACATCGAACACCGGGGAGCTGTTTTTT. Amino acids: CASTIGTSNTGELFF.